A selection of T cell receptor beta chains follows, all from one sample in a study of siplizumab effects on memory and regulatory T cells. Method: immunoSEQ multiplex PCR; TCRdb's copy keeps in-frame clones and lacks some. The data show fewer than 110,000 clones, nearly 95% seen once. The sample consisted of non-Treg CD4+ T cells sorted from blood. The receptors were sampled from a human donor in good health. CDR3s include the opening cysteine and the closing phenylalanine or tryptophan. Each record gives: clone size, V gene, D gene, J gene, CDR3 protein, CDR3 DNA. A D gene is named only where the DNA matches it firmly. A row's size may be missing; if present it is once, few, many or a size class.

abundance: NA
v_gene: TRBV19
d_gene: TRBD2
j_gene: TRBJ2-7
CDR3aa: CASSRALASGEQYF
CDR3nt: TGTGCCAGTAGCCGAGCACTAGCGTCGGGGGAGCAGTACTTC

abundance: NA
v_gene: TRBV7-9
d_gene: NA
j_gene: TRBJ2-7
CDR3aa: CASSLSYGAYEQYF
CDR3nt: TGTGCCAGCAGCTTATCGTACGGTGCCTACGAGCAGTACTTC

abundance: once
v_gene: TRBV11-3
d_gene: NA
j_gene: TRBJ2-2
CDR3aa: CASSPSRTGELFF
CDR3nt: TGTGCCAGCAGCCCCTCGAGGACCGGGGAGCTGTTTTTT

abundance: NA
v_gene: TRBV18
d_gene: NA
j_gene: TRBJ1-2
CDR3aa: CASSPPQSIDYGYTF
CDR3nt: TGTGCCAGCTCACCACCCCAGAGTATCGACTATGGCTACACCTTC

abundance: NA
v_gene: TRBV6-6
d_gene: NA
j_gene: TRBJ1-1
CDR3aa: CASSSRPPGGTEAFF
CDR3nt: TGTGCCAGCAGTTCCCGACCGCCTGGAGGCACTGAAGCTTTCTTT

abundance: once
v_gene: TRBV5-6
d_gene: TRBD1
j_gene: TRBJ1-5
CDR3aa: CASSLRTGGSQPQHF
CDR3nt: TGTGCCAGCAGCTTAAGGACAGGGGGTAGTCAGCCCCAGCATTTT

abundance: NA
v_gene: TRBV30
d_gene: NA
j_gene: TRBJ1-5
CDR3aa: CAWSAKGDQPQHF
CDR3nt: TGTGCCTGGAGTGCGAAGGGGGATCAGCCCCAGCATTTT

abundance: NA
v_gene: TRBV4-1
d_gene: TRBD2
j_gene: TRBJ2-5
CDR3aa: CASSQLLAGGRETQYF
CDR3nt: TGCGCCAGCAGCCAACTTCTAGCGGGAGGACGAGAGACCCAGTACTTC

abundance: NA
v_gene: TRBV10-3
d_gene: NA
j_gene: TRBJ2-2
CDR3aa: CAIKGSANTGELFF
CDR3nt: TGTGCCATCAAGGGGTCGGCGAACACCGGGGAGCTGTTTTTT

abundance: NA
v_gene: TRBV12-5
d_gene: NA
j_gene: TRBJ2-1
CDR3aa: CASGSGTRSSYNEQFF
CDR3nt: TGTGCTAGTGGTTCAGGGACTCGGAGCTCCTACAATGAGCAGTTCTTC

abundance: NA
v_gene: TRBV6-5
d_gene: NA
j_gene: TRBJ2-7
CDR3aa: CASRATGEQYF
CDR3nt: TGTGCCAGCAGGGCCACAGGGGAGCAGTACTTC

abundance: NA
v_gene: TRBV5-1
d_gene: TRBD1
j_gene: TRBJ2-7
CDR3aa: CASSLWTGSQQYF
CDR3nt: TGCGCCAGCAGCTTGTGGACAGGGTCTCAGCAGTACTTC

abundance: NA
v_gene: TRBV5-3
d_gene: NA
j_gene: TRBJ1-2
CDR3aa: CARRGGISGRYGYTF
CDR3nt: TGTGCCAGAAGAGGGGGGATTTCCGGACGGTATGGCTACACCTTC

abundance: NA
v_gene: TRBV19
d_gene: NA
j_gene: TRBJ1-1
CDR3aa: CASSSPAGTVNTEAFF
CDR3nt: TGTGCCAGTAGTTCCCCTGCCGGGACCGTGAACACTGAAGCTTTCTTT

abundance: once
v_gene: TRBV5-6
d_gene: NA
j_gene: TRBJ1-6
CDR3aa: CASSSSSYNSPLHF
CDR3nt: TGTGCCAGCAGCTCTAGCTCCTATAATTCACCCCTCCACTTT

abundance: NA
v_gene: TRBV6-1
d_gene: NA
j_gene: TRBJ1-5
CDR3aa: CASRQSTNQPQHF
CDR3nt: TGTGCCAGCAGACAATCGACGAATCAGCCCCAGCATTTT

abundance: NA
v_gene: TRBV15
d_gene: NA
j_gene: TRBJ1-2
CDR3aa: CATSRDSGLLGYTF
CDR3nt: TGTGCCACCAGCAGAGATTCAGGTCTCTTAGGCTACACCTTC

abundance: NA
v_gene: TRBV18
d_gene: TRBD1
j_gene: TRBJ2-3
CDR3aa: CASSPQGDTQYF
CDR3nt: TGTGCCAGCTCCCCACAGGGGGATACGCAGTATTTT

abundance: NA
v_gene: TRBV20-1
d_gene: NA
j_gene: TRBJ2-7
CDR3aa: CSASKRDEQYF
CDR3nt: TGCAGTGCTAGTAAGCGGGACGAGCAGTACTTC

abundance: NA
v_gene: TRBV14
d_gene: NA
j_gene: TRBJ2-2
CDR3aa: CASSQDYLPGELFF
CDR3nt: TGTGCCAGCAGCCAAGATTATCTCCCCGGGGAGCTGTTTTTT

abundance: NA
v_gene: TRBV6-5
d_gene: TRBD1
j_gene: TRBJ1-2
CDR3aa: CASIPRQGGYTF
CDR3nt: TGTGCCAGCATTCCAAGACAGGGGGGCTACACCTTC

abundance: once
v_gene: TRBV28
d_gene: NA
j_gene: TRBJ2-5
CDR3aa: CASSVTGPQETQYF
CDR3nt: TGTGCCAGCAGTGTAACAGGACCCCAAGAGACCCAGTACTTC